This T cell receptor (beta chain) was found in a study of blood T cell repertoires in COVID-19. Study summary: The cDNA or gDNA used as material had been derived from T cells, B-cell-depleted T cells, or PBMCs.

V was trimmed by 0 bases and J by 4 bases, leaving 12 bases between them. The germline gives CDR1 GTSNPN, CDR2 SVGIG (reference sequence). This CDR3 spans 14 amino acids. Seattle patients were enrolled while actively infected and followed longitudinally. In the original analysis: Estimation of nucleated cell counts was performed using reference gene primer amplification. TCRdb's copy holds only in-frame clones and misses some; the assay was immunoSEQ multiplex PCR. The V and J calls and the clone size are those of that table, but D and trimming were determined from the DNA. The sample yields about 130,000 clones, 85% to 90% seen once.

Source material: peripheral blood. This TCR came from a man in his sixties with COVID-19, enrolled during active disease. The chain couples TRBV30 to TRBJ1-1; D is unclear. The CDR3 region has the DNA TGTGCCTGGAGTGTCGTCCCGGGAGGCACTGAAGCTTTCTTT. It yields the protein CAWSVVPGGTEAFF.